The source of this T cell receptor beta chain is a study of T-cell memory formation after mild COVID-19 (dated by TCRdb to about 2021). Regarding the study in general: TCR sequence clusters from the two donors were largely donor specific. Two young, previously healthy adult volunteers made up the cohort, one male and one female. T-cell clones expanding and contracting after mild COVID-19 in two donors were tracked by longitudinal TCRalpha and TCRbeta repertoire sequencing.

Comment on this clonotype: The target of this receptor is not known. Per-base qualities were not stored, and no clone one base away is much larger.

Ficoll-Paque density gradient centrifugation was the method used to isolate PBMCs. General findings and caveats noted by the study authors: Clones that contracted from day 15 to 85 showed balanced CD4/CD8 phenotypes, whereas a second wave of clones that expanded from day 15 to 37 leaned towards CD4+. The study covered only two mild cases, and larger cohorts including severe cases with pre-infection samples were considered necessary. SARS-CoV-2 specificity of the second-wave clones peaking on day 37 was not confirmed. Contracting CD4+ clones were found mainly in CM and EM memory subsets, while CD8+ clones were enriched in EMRA. Some responding clones were found in pre-infection memory, which suggests that pre-existing cross-reactive memory T cells took part in the SARS-CoV-2 response.

CDR1 SGHRS and CDR2 YFSETQ are derived from the germline V gene. V gives up 1 base and J gives up 6 bases, and the segment between their germline ends measures 14 bases. The CDR3, from cysteine to phenylalanine, totals 15 residues. The DNA shown is the 45-base CDR3, in frame from base 1. Instrument on record: Illumina NovaSeq 6000. TCRalpha and TCRbeta cDNA libraries were built by 5'RACE with constant-segment primers, adding sample barcodes and unique molecular identifiers. Trizol reagent was used to extract RNA from every sample. Amplification of the libraries took two PCR steps, and the second step added a second sample barcode plus Illumina TruSeq adapters. Sequencing of the libraries was done on an Illumina NovaSeq, producing 2 x 150 bp paired-end reads. From the authors' description of their analysis: Demultiplexing of reads and collapsing into UMI-guided consensus sequences were performed with migec v1.2.7. With mixcr v2.1.11, UMI consensuses were aligned to TRA and TRB V and J templates and assembled into clonotypes. A clonotype was counted as expanded or contracted only if both edgeR and NoisET called the change significant, with noise models trained on biological replicates. edgeR calls used a false discovery rate-adjusted p below 0.01 and a log2 fold-change threshold of 1. As an exploratory analysis of dynamics, PCA with hierarchical clustering was applied to max-normalized trajectories of the 1000 most abundant clonotypes. Separately sequenced CD4+ and CD8+ repertoires were used to assign the CD4 or CD8 phenotype of responding clones. TCRdb trimmed the raw reads at Q25, called clones with MiXCR and kept productive beta chains. Records with the same CDR3 protein are collapsed into one entry carrying the most frequent genes and DNA. None of the V and J calls come from the authors' own analysis; TCRdb made them. Counted in this sample were some 450,000 distinct CDR3 sequences; roughly 20% of them appeared once. The ten largest make up about 8.8% of the sample.

Material for sequencing was PBMCs or a T cell subset sorted from them (not recorded which). This clonotype was sampled from an adult woman who had mild COVID-19 (a few samples of this study predate the infection). The sample titles of this study are shuffled in the database, so cell type and time point are left out; the donor was told from shared clones. Recombination joined TRBV5-1 with TRBJ2-1; possibly the D gene is TRBD1, per 6 matching bases. Here is the DNA: TGCGCCAGCAGCTTGTCGGGACAAGGCGTCAATGAGCAGTTCTTC. This translates into CASSLSGQGVNEQFF. The CDR3 plus the reference TRBV5-1 and TRBJ2-1 genes for the other parts give the full variable domain: KAGVTQTPRYLIKTRGQQVTLSCSPISGHRSVSWYQQTPGQGLQFLFEYFSETQRNKGNFPGRFSGRQFSNSRSEMNVSTLELGDSALYLCASSLSGQGVNEQFFGPGTRLTVL.